The 9 T cell receptor beta chains given below trace back to one sample, sequenced in a study of cytomegalovirus exposure and HLA in healthy donors. Primers for the PCR totalled 60 Vbeta and 13 Jbeta. Profiling relied on immunoSEQ multiplex PCR, and the TCRdb table lists in-frame clones only, not all of them. This sample's table has 150,000 to 200,000 clones. Sequences were obtained from PBMCs. These receptors originate from a young man in good health and CMV-seronegative.

This chain links TRBV18 with TRBJ2-1, with 8 bases lining up with TRBD2. The CDR3 extends over 16 amino acids. From germline, CDR1 is KGHSH and CDR2 LQKENI. Trimming removed 5 bases from V and 2 bases from J; junction bases left unmatched: 8. The CDR3 DNA is TGTGCCAGCTCATCCTCCGGGACTAGGCCCTACAATGAGCAGTTCTTC. This sequence encodes CASSSSGTRPYNEQFF. Filled out from reference TRBV18 and TRBJ2-1, the complete variable domain reads NAGVMQNPRHLVRRRGQEARLRCSPMKGHSHVYWYRQLPEEGLKFMVYLQKENIIDESGMPKERFSAEFPKEGPSILRIQQVVRGDSAAYFCASSSSGTRPYNEQFFGPGTRLTVL.

V and J are TRBV5-5 and TRBJ1-1; no firm D call. This CDR3 spans 12 amino acids. The germline V gene encodes CDR1 SGHKS and CDR2 YYEKEE (reference sequence). Trimming took 4 bases from V and 7 from J, leaving 11 bases between them. DNA of the CDR3: TGTGCCAGCAGCGTTCTTGCCGGTGAAGCTTTCTTT. It codes for CASSVLAGEAFF.

The rearrangement links TRBV28 to TRBJ2-7; maybe TRBD2 (6 bases). Trimming shortened V by 3 bases and J by 2 bases, and 8 bases separated the two germline ends. CDR1 and CDR2 from the germline V gene are MDHEN and SYDVKM. This CDR3 comprises 13 residues. The CDR3 loop reads CASSFRTTYEQYF. CDR3 sequence (DNA): TGTGCCAGCAGTTTTAGGACTACCTACGAGCAGTACTTC.

The chain couples TRBV28 to TRBJ2-2; the D is unclear. The length of the CDR3 is 16 residues. Germline CDR1 reads MDHEN; CDR2 reads SYDVKM. Trimming took 3 bases from V and 4 from J, leaving 15 bases between them. CDR3 sequence: CASSFFQIQFTGELFF. CDR3 coding DNA: TGTGCCAGCAGTTTTTTTCAGATCCAATTCACCGGGGAGCTGTTTTTT.

This chain connects TRBV5-1 to TRBJ2-5, with D possibly TRBD2 on 5 matching bases. Trimming shortened V by 3 bases and J by 4 bases, and 16 bases separated the two germline ends. Per the germline V gene, CDR1 is SGHRS and CDR2 is YFSETQ. This CDR3 region has 15 residues. CDR3 bases: TGCGCCAGCAGCTCTGGGCCCGTGGCGGGAGAGACCCAGTACTTC. Translated, it gives CASSSGPVAGETQYF.

V and J are TRBV28 and TRBJ2-4; D might be TRBD2 (7 bases). Deletions cut 5 bases from V and 5 bases from J, with 19 bases between. This CDR3 has 16 amino acids. CDR1 is MDHEN, CDR2 SYDVKM, per germline. CDR3 sequence reads: CASSIRGGPRENIQYF. Written as DNA, the CDR3 is TGTGCCAGCAGTATTAGGGGGGGTCCCCGTGAAAACATTCAGTACTTC. The whole variable domain, remainder taken from reference TRBV28 and TRBJ2-4, is DVKVTQSSRYLVKRTGEKVFLECVQDMDHENMFWYRQDPGLGLRLIYFSYDVKMKEKGDIPEGYSVSREKKERFSLILESASTNQTSMYLCASSIRGGPRENIQYFGAGTRLSVL.

The gene calls are TRBV4-1 and TRBJ1-5; D ambiguous. V was pared by 1 base and J by 4 bases, with 8 bases between. CDR1 is MGHRA, CDR2 YSYEKL, per germline. This CDR3 has 14 residues. Here the CDR3 reads CASSQGHPNQPQHF. The CDR3 nucleotides read TGCGCCAGCAGCCAAGGACACCCAAATCAGCCCCAGCATTTT.

CDR3 sequence (DNA): TGCGCCAGCAGCTACGGGACTAGCGGGGGGGCAGATACGCAGTATTTT. This sequence encodes CASSYGTSGGADTQYF. This sequence joins TRBV5-1 and TRBJ2-3, with 16 bases lining up with TRBD2. The V gene's germline CDR1 is SGHRS and CDR2 YFSETQ. The V and J ends lost 3 bases and 4 bases, in that order; junction bases with no gene match: 2. This CDR3 contains 16 residues.

CDR3 loop: CASSARQGTSYGYTF. The CDR3 DNA is TGTGCCAGCAGCGCCCGACAGGGGACCTCTTATGGCTACACCTTC. The chain carries TRBV9 and TRBJ1-2, with 8 bases that match TRBD1. The J segment lost 5 bases and the V segment lost 3 bases, leaving 9 bases of the junction unmatched. The CDR3 runs 15 residues. Germline V gene sequence: CDR1 SGDLS, CDR2 YYNGEE.